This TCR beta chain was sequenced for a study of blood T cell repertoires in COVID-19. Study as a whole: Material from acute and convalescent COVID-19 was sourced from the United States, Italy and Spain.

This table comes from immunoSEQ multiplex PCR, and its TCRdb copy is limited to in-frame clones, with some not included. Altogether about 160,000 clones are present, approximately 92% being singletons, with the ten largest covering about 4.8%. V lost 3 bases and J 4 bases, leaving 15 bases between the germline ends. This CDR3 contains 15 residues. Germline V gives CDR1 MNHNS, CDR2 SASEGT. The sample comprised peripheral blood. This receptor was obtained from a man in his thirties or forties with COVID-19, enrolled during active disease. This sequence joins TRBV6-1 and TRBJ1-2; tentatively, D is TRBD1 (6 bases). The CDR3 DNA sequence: TGTGCCAGCAGTGACCGGGACATCCGAATCTATGGCTACACCTTC. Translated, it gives CASSDRDIRIYGYTF.